The 24 T cell receptor beta chains listed next were all sequenced from one sample in a study of cytomegalovirus exposure and HLA in healthy donors. Using immunoSEQ multiplex PCR, the repertoire was profiled, and TCRdb retains in-frame clones only, with some absent. The sample lists some 140,000 clones; 86% were seen once. Sequenced material: PBMCs. All receptors derive from a human donor in good health.

The J gene is TRBJ1-5, the V gene TRBV6-1; 9 bases are shared with TRBD1. The germline gives CDR1 MNHNS, CDR2 SASEGT. The V and J ends lost 3 bases and 7 bases, in that order; junction bases with no gene match: 7. The CDR3 has 15 residues. CDR3 DNA: TGTGCCAGCAGTGATCTTGGACAGGGGTTCCAGCCCCAGCATTTT. It yields the protein CASSDLGQGFQPQHF.

This clone was found a few times. The V call is TRBV15, the J call TRBJ2-7; 8 bases map to TRBD1. This CDR3 region has 17 residues. Trimming cost V 0 bases and J 2 bases; bases outside gene matches: 9. Germline V gene sequence: CDR1 LNHNV, CDR2 YYDKDF (reference sequence). Here the CDR3 DNA reads TGTGCCACCAGCAGAGATTCACTCGCAGGGGGCACCTACGAGCAGTACTTC. This gives the protein CATSRDSLAGGTYEQYF.

V and J are TRBV30 and TRBJ2-7; no definite D call. Trimming stripped 1 base from V and 2 bases from J, with 12 bases between. The CDR3 sequence is 14 residues long. Germline CDR1 GTSNPN, CDR2 SVGIG (reference sequence). DNA for the CDR3: TGTGCCTGGAGTGACCTCAGAGGAGCCTACGAGCAGTACTTC. Residues: CAWSDLRGAYEQYF.

CDR3 bases: TGTGCCAGCAGGCGGGACAGGGCGGGGTGGAATGAAGCTTTCTTT. Its protein product is CASRRDRAGWNEAFF. The chain employs TRBV5-4 and TRBJ1-1; 9 bases agree with TRBD1. Trimming cost V 5 bases and J 7 bases; bases outside gene matches: 12. The CDR3 is made up of 15 amino acids. Germline CDR1 reads SGHNT; CDR2 reads YYREEE (reference sequence). Variable domain in full (rest from reference TRBV5-4 and TRBJ1-1): ETGVTQSPTHLIKTRGQQVTLRCSSQSGHNTVSWYQQALGQGPQFIFQYYREEENGRGNFPPRFSGLQFPNYSSELNVNALELDDSALYLCASRRDRAGWNEAFFGQGTRLTVV.

The V call is TRBV11-3, the J call TRBJ1-5, with D perhaps TRBD1 (6 bases). This CDR3 has 18 residues. Germline V gives CDR1 SGHNT, CDR2 YENEEA. V was trimmed by 5 bases and J by 0 bases, leaving 20 bases between them. CDR3 residues: CASSPRCGGRYSNQPQHF. CDR3 sequence (DNA): TGTGCCAGCAGCCCTAGGTGCGGGGGGCGGTATAGCAATCAGCCCCAGCATTTT.

The V and J genes are TRBV7-6 and TRBJ1-1; D might be TRBD1 (5 bases). V lost 6 bases to trimming and J lost 5 bases, with 13 bases between them. Per germline, CDR1 SGHVS and CDR2 FNYEAQ. The CDR3 loop spans 13 amino acids. The CDR3 region has the DNA TGTGCCAGCAGGGCTCTACAGGATACTGAAGCTTTCTTT. Protein product: CASRALQDTEAFF.

The J gene is TRBJ2-3, the V gene TRBV28, with a weak D call TRBD1 (5 bases). The V gene lost 7 bases and the J gene lost 5 bases, with 13 bases spanning the gap. Germline values: CDR1 MDHEN, CDR2 SYDVKM. This CDR3 has 13 amino acids. CDR3 coding DNA: TGTGCCAGCAAGGGGAACCCGGAAGATACGCAGTATTTT. This sequence encodes CASKGNPEDTQYF. Combining the CDR3 with reference TRBV28 and TRBJ2-3 gives the whole variable domain DVKVTQSSRYLVKRTGEKVFLECVQDMDHENMFWYRQDPGLGLRLIYFSYDVKMKEKGDIPEGYSVSREKKERFSLILESASTNQTSMYLCASKGNPEDTQYFGPGTRLTVL.

The chain has TRBV10-3 and TRBJ1-2; D may be TRBD1 (5 bases). CDR1 ENHRY and CDR2 SYGVKD come from the germline V gene. V shed 6 bases and J shed 4 bases, with 15 bases lying between them. The CDR3 length is 14 residues. The DNA for the CDR3 is TGTGCCATCAGGGGGGACTGGGAGATCTATGGCTACACCTTC. The encoded protein is CAIRGDWEIYGYTF.

This clone has more than one count but fewer than ten. This chain joins TRBV10-3 and TRBJ2-1; D not resolved. This CDR3 contains 13 residues. CDR1 ENHRY and CDR2 SYGVKD come from the germline V gene. Trimming removed 4 bases from V and 8 bases from J, with 12 bases in between. The CDR3 DNA is TGTGCCATCAGTGCGCGGTCGTTCGATGAGCAGTTCTTC. Translated: CAISARSFDEQFF.

The rearrangement links TRBV28 to TRBJ1-3; possibly TRBD1 for D (6 bases). Trimming took 3 bases from V and 0 from J, leaving 12 bases between them. Germline V lookup: CDR1 MDHEN, CDR2 SYDVKM. The CDR3 runs to 16 residues. DNA of the CDR3: TGTGCCAGCAGTTTCCTACAGGGCTTCTCTGGAAACACCATATATTTT. Translation: CASSFLQGFSGNTIYF.

This rearrangement joins TRBV9 to TRBJ2-7; D is possibly TRBD2 (5 bases). The length of the CDR3 is 15 residues. The V gene's germline CDR1 is SGDLS and CDR2 YYNGEE. Trimming took off 0 bases at V and 2 bases at J, with 12 bases between the two ends. The CDR3 is CASSVAPEATYEQYF. CDR3 nucleotide sequence: TGTGCCAGCAGCGTAGCTCCGGAGGCCACCTACGAGCAGTACTTC. The variable domain in full, with the rest retrieved from reference TRBV9 and TRBJ2-7, is DSGVTQTPKHLITATGQRVTLRCSPRSGDLSVYWYQQSLDQGLQFLIQYYNGEERAKGNILERFSAQQFPDLHSELNLSSLELGDSALYFCASSVAPEATYEQYFGPGTRLTVT.

The chain joins TRBV7-9 to TRBJ1-1, with D hard to call. The length of the CDR3 is 15 residues. V lost 4 bases and J 1 base, leaving 13 bases between the germline ends. The germline CDR1 and CDR2 sequences are SEHNR and FQNEAQ (reference sequence). CDR3 coding DNA: TGTGCCAGCAGCTCCGGGAGCGGTCCGAACACTGAAGCTTTCTTT. Translated, it gives CASSSGSGPNTEAFF.

The rearrangement links TRBV7-9 to TRBJ1-4; TRBD1 is a possible D gene (6 bases). CDR1 and CDR2 (germline): SEHNR, FQNEAQ (reference sequence). V lost 4 bases to trimming and J lost 0 bases, with 18 bases between them. CDR3 length: 18 amino acids. CDR3 amino acids: CASSYGTRGYATNEKLFF. DNA for the CDR3: TGTGCCAGCAGCTACGGGACACGGGGCTATGCAACTAATGAAAAACTGTTTTTT.

This chain links TRBV7-2 with TRBJ1-5, with D unclear. V shed 1 base and J shed 7 bases, with 11 bases lying between them. Germline values: CDR1 SGHTA, CDR2 FQGNSA. This CDR3 is 14 amino acids long. Here the CDR3 DNA reads TGTGCCAGCAGCTTAGAAGCGTACGAACAGCCCCAGCATTTT. Its translation is CASSLEAYEQPQHF. Looking up the rest from reference TRBV7-2 and TRBJ1-5 gives the full variable domain: GAGVSQSPSNKVTEKGKDVELRCDPISGHTALYWYRQSLGQGLEFLIYFQGNSAPDKSGLPSDRFSAERTGGSVSTLTIQRTQQEDSAVYLCASSLEAYEQPQHFGDGTRLSIL.

The V call is TRBV18, the J call TRBJ1-1; tentative D call: TRBD1 (6 bases). The CDR3 length is 16 residues. V was cut by 2 bases and J by 2 bases, with 15 bases left in between. Germline-derived CDR1 and CDR2 are KGHSH and LQKENI. CDR3 DNA sequence: TGTGCCAGCTCACCATACTCAGTGACAGGCAACACTGAAGCTTTCTTT. This translates into CASSPYSVTGNTEAFF.

This clone turned up a few times. This rearrangement joins TRBV27 to TRBJ1-1; D gene ambiguous. V was clipped by 3 bases and J by 10 bases, with 18 bases between them. The CDR3 is 14 residues long. Germline loops: CDR1 MNHEY, CDR2 SMNVEV (reference sequence). CDR3 amino acids: CASSFVAGRMVAFF. CDR3 bases: TGTGCCAGCAGTTTTGTGGCAGGAAGAATGGTAGCTTTCTTT.

J is TRBJ1-5 and V is TRBV6-1; 7 bases are a match to TRBD1. Germline CDR1 and CDR2: MNHNS and SASEGT. This CDR3 comprises 19 residues. The ends lost 4 bases at V and 0 bases at J; junction bases unmatched: 15. As DNA, the CDR3 is TGTGCCAGCAGTGCCCTACCGGGACAGCCAGGATATAGCAATCAGCCCCAGCATTTT. Its translation is CASSALPGQPGYSNQPQHF.

The chain links TRBV2 to TRBJ2-4; no clear D gene. Per germline, CDR1 SNHLY and CDR2 FYNNEI. The ends were cut back, 6 bases at V and 6 bases at J, with 24 bases in the middle. This CDR3 is 17 amino acids long. DNA for the CDR3: TGTGCCAGCAGCCAAAACCCCCTTAGCCCCTTAGTAAACATTCAGTACTTC. It encodes CASSQNPLSPLVNIQYF.

The gene calls are TRBV18 and TRBJ2-5; weak D call: TRBD2 (6 bases). Germline-derived CDR1 and CDR2 are KGHSH and LQKENI. This CDR3 comprises 12 residues. Between the trimmed V and J ends, which lost 1 base and 7 bases, there was a span of 7 bases. The CDR3 spells CASSPRRGTQYF. The CDR3 coding sequence is TGTGCCAGCTCACCACGGCGGGGGACCCAGTACTTC.

This rearrangement joins TRBV4-1 to TRBJ1-2; D perhaps matches TRBD1 (6 bases). Trimming took off 1 base at V and 0 bases at J, with 15 bases between the two ends. The CDR3 contains 17 residues. Germline CDR1 and CDR2: MGHRA and YSYEKL. The CDR3 spells CASSQVGGGSTNYGYTF. The DNA of the CDR3 is TGCGCCAGCAGCCAAGTTGGGGGGGGCTCAACTAACTATGGCTACACCTTC.

This clone was seen just once. This chain connects TRBV7-2 to TRBJ1-2, with 10 bases lining up with TRBD1. The CDR3 runs 14 residues. Germline V gene sequence: CDR1 SGHTA, CDR2 FQGNSA. Trimming removed 3 bases from V and 4 bases from J; junction bases left unmatched: 2. The CDR3 loop reads CASSLDRGTYGYTF. CDR3 nucleotides: TGTGCCAGCAGCTTGGACAGGGGGACCTATGGCTACACCTTC. Looking up the rest from reference TRBV7-2 and TRBJ1-2 gives the full variable domain: GAGVSQSPSNKVTEKGKDVELRCDPISGHTALYWYRQSLGQGLEFLIYFQGNSAPDKSGLPSDRFSAERTGGSVSTLTIQRTQQEDSAVYLCASSLDRGTYGYTFGSGTRLTVV.

This chain joins TRBV7-9 and TRBJ2-1; the match to TRBD1 covers 7 bases. J gave up 6 bases and V 5 bases, and 10 bases lay outside the gene matches. Germline V gene sequence: CDR1 SEHNR, CDR2 FQNEAQ (reference sequence). CDR3 length: 15 residues. Here the CDR3 reads CASSRLRDSRNEQFF. The DNA for the CDR3 is TGTGCCAGCAGCCGACTCCGGGACAGTCGCAATGAGCAGTTCTTC.

This chain connects TRBV27 to TRBJ2-7, with TRBD1 matching over 12 bases. The trim removed 6 bases at V and 4 bases at J, leaving 7 bases unmatched. This CDR3 contains 15 residues. CDR1 is MNHEY, CDR2 SMNVEV, per germline (reference sequence). The CDR3 DNA follows: TGTGCCAGCAGGCAGGGACAGGGGGCCGGATACGAGCAGTACTTC. Protein sequence: CASRQGQGAGYEQYF.

This clone appeared once. The CDR3 DNA reads TGTGCCAGCAGTCCTCTCGGGTTAGAAGCTTTCTTT. Translation gives CASSPLGLEAFF. The chain recombines TRBV6-6 with TRBJ1-1; D unclear. The CDR3 consists of 12 residues. CDR1 and CDR2 (germline): MNHNY, SVGAGI (reference sequence). Deletions cut 5 bases from V and 8 bases from J, with 12 bases between.